At least ten counts were recorded for the clone carrying this TCR beta chain. The antigen remains undetermined. Using immunoSEQ multiplex PCR, the repertoire was profiled, and TCRdb retains in-frame clones only, with some absent. The sample has approximately 350,000 clones, around 72% seen once. The sample is drawn from a study of shared clonotypes between healthy human individuals. At the level of the study: The composition of the donors was two women and a few men aged 18 to 49.

Recent acute infections and vaccinations were absent in the healthy HIV-negative adult donors. The ends were cut back, 7 bases at V and 2 bases at J, with 17 bases in the middle. CDR3 size: 15 residues. The germline CDR1 and CDR2 sequences are SNHLY and FYNNEI. Study-level results: Of the naive CD4 clonotypes, roughly 5% were shared across a few donors. Against clonotypes common to all four donors, non-shared ones had lower generation probabilities.

The chain employs TRBV2 and TRBJ1-1; D remains ambiguous. The sequenced sample was memory CD4+ T cells sorted from blood. Subset indicated: CD45RA-negative fraction. This TCR was sampled from a man aged 30 to 39 in good health. The CDR3 here is CASTQSTIRNTEAFF. The CDR3 DNA is TGTGCCAGCACCCAAAGCACCATTCGTAACACTGAAGCTTTCTTT.